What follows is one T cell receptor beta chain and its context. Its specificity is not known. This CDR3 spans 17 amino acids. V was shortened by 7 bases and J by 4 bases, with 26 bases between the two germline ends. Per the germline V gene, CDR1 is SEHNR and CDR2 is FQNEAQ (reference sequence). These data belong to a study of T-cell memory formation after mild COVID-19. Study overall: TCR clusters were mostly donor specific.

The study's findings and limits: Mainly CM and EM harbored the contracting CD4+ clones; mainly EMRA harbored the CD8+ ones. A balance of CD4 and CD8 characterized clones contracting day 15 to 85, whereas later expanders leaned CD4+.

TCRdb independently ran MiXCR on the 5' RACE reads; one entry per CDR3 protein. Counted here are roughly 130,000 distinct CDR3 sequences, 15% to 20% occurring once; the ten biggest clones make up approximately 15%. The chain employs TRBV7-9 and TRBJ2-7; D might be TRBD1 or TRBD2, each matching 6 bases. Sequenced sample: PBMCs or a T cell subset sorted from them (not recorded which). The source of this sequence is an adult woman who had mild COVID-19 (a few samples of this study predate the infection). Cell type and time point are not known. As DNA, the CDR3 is TGTGCCAGCAACTCCGAGGTCAGGGGACTGGGAATTTACGAGCAGTACTTC. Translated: CASNSEVRGLGIYEQYF.